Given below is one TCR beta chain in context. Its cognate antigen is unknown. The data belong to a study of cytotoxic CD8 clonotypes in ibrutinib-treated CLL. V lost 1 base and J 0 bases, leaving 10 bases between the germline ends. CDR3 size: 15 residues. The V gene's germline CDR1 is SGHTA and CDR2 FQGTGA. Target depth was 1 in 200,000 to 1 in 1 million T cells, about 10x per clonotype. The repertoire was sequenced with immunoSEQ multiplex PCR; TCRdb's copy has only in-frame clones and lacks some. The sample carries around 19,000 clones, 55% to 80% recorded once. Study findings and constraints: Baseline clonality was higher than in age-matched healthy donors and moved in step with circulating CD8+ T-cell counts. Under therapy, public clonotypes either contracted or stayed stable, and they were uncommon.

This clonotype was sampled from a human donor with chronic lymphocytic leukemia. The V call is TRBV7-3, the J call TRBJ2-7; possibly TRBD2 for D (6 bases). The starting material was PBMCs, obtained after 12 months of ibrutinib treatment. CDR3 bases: TGTGCCAGCAGCTTAATAGCGGCAGGCTCCTACGAGCAGTACTTC. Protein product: CASSLIAAGSYEQYF.